A single sample is the source of the 20 T cell receptor beta chains below, sequenced in a study of beta chain features in type 1 diabetes. The whole isolated RNA underwent reverse transcription, so sequencing captured expressed TCRB transcripts. Using immunoSEQ multiplex PCR, the repertoire was profiled, and TCRdb retains in-frame clones only, with some absent. The sample includes approximately 300,000 clones, 8% to 13% of them seen just once. Material for sequencing was naive CD4+ T cells from blood. Source of these receptors: a woman younger than 45 in good health.

The chain carries TRBV27 and TRBJ2-6, with 7 bases that match TRBD1. With 3 bases clipped from V and 0 bases from J, the junction kept 8 bases outside the gene matches. The CDR3 runs 18 residues. Germline lookup yields CDR1 MNHEY and CDR2 SMNVEV (reference sequence). The CDR3 nucleotides are TGTGCCAGCAGTTTTCGGGACAGAGCCCTCTCTGGGGCCAACGTCCTGACTTTC. Encoded protein: CASSFRDRALSGANVLTF.

This clone was picked up a small number of times. V gene TRBV28 combines with J gene TRBJ1-5; D is undetermined. CDR3 length: 12 residues. V shed 6 bases and J shed 5 bases, with 8 bases lying between them. From germline, CDR1 is MDHEN and CDR2 SYDVKM. For the CDR3, the DNA is TGTGCCAGCAGATTGGCTCATCAGCCCCAGCATTTT. It translates to CASRLAHQPQHF.

This clone was observed a handful of times. Other DNA sequences in this specimen translate into the identical CDR3. The rearrangement links TRBV9 to TRBJ2-7; 13 bases align to TRBD2. CDR1 and CDR2 from the germline V gene are SGDLS and YYNGEE. V shed 0 bases, J shed 3 bases, and the junction held 0 bases outside the gene matches. This CDR3 region has 15 residues. CDR3 protein: CASSVGTSGSYEQYF. The CDR3 DNA sequence: TGTGCCAGCAGCGTAGGGACTAGCGGGAGCTACGAGCAGTACTTC. The whole variable domain, filled in from reference TRBV9 and TRBJ2-7, reads DSGVTQTPKHLITATGQRVTLRCSPRSGDLSVYWYQQSLDQGLQFLIQYYNGEERAKGNILERFSAQQFPDLHSELNLSSLELGDSALYFCASSVGTSGSYEQYFGPGTRLTVT.

The V and J genes are TRBV6-5 and TRBJ2-7; D may be TRBD1 (5 bases). CDR1 is MNHEY and CDR2 is SVGAGI in the germline V gene. Trimming cost V 7 bases and J 2 bases, with 15 bases left between them. The CDR3 is made up of 14 amino acids. The CDR3 bases are TGTGCCAGCACCCACAACAGGACGCCCTACGAGCAGTACTTC. Translating it yields CASTHNRTPYEQYF.

The V and J genes are TRBV7-8 and TRBJ1-5; 7 positions match TRBD1. J was trimmed by 1 base and V by 1 base; bases with no gene match: 1. Germline CDR1 SGHVS, CDR2 FQNEAQ. The CDR3 totals 15 residues. CDR3 nucleotides: TGTGCCAGCAGCTTAGAGGGACAGAGCAATCAGCCCCAGCATTTT. Translated, it gives CASSLEGQSNQPQHF.

V gene TRBV29-1 combines with J gene TRBJ1-2; 7 bases line up with TRBD1. Trimming cost V 4 bases and J 3 bases; bases outside gene matches: 8. CDR3 length: 14 amino acids. CDR1 is SQVTM and CDR2 is ANQGSEA in the germline V gene. CDR3: CSVVGGQRYYGYTF. The CDR3 DNA is TGCAGCGTTGTAGGGGGACAGAGGTACTATGGCTACACCTTC.

The chain links TRBV7-9 to TRBJ2-1, with TRBD1 identical over 7 bases. Germline values: CDR1 SEHNR, CDR2 FQNEAQ (reference sequence). The CDR3 extends over 13 amino acids. Trimming took 5 bases from V and 6 from J; bases not matched to a gene: 4. The CDR3 DNA is TGTGCCAGCAGCGAGGGGGCGTTCAATGAGCAGTTCTTC. It yields the protein CASSEGAFNEQFF.

The chain couples TRBV27 to TRBJ2-1; maybe TRBD2 (7 bases). The length of the CDR3 is 20 residues. Germline V gives CDR1 MNHEY, CDR2 SMNVEV (reference sequence). Trimming pared 5 bases from V and 0 bases from J, leaving 26 bases between. CDR3: CASSIDGGLADHSSYNEQFF. CDR3 in DNA: TGTGCCAGCAGTATCGACGGGGGGCTAGCAGACCATAGCTCCTACAATGAGCAGTTCTTC.

CDR3 sequence reads: CASSEGLAGTTDTQYF. DNA of the CDR3: TGTGCCAGCAGTGAGGGACTAGCGGGAACCACAGATACGCAGTATTTT. The V call is TRBV25-1, the J call TRBJ2-3, with 13 bases identical to TRBD2. The germline V gene encodes CDR1 MGHDK and CDR2 SYGVNS. With 3 bases clipped from V and 2 bases from J, the junction kept 2 bases outside the gene matches. This CDR3 has 16 residues.

The V and J genes are TRBV9 and TRBJ2-7; 9 bases agree with TRBD1. V trimming: 5 bases; J trimming: 2 bases; junction bases outside the gene matches: 8. There are 15 residues in the CDR3. Germline V lookup: CDR1 SGDLS, CDR2 YYNGEE. CDR3 in DNA: TGTGCCAGCAGTCCAGGAGGACAGGGGACCTACGAGCAGTACTTC. Amino acids: CASSPGGQGTYEQYF.

This rearrangement joins TRBV6-5 to TRBJ1-5, with 8 bases fitting TRBD1. Germline V CDR1 and CDR2: MNHEY, SVGAGI. The V gene end was trimmed by 2 bases and the J gene end by 4 bases; junction bases not matched to a gene: 1. The CDR3 has 14 amino acids. The CDR3 loop is CASSYGQGNQPQHF. CDR3 nucleotide sequence: TGTGCCAGCAGTTACGGACAGGGAAATCAGCCCCAGCATTTT.

Comments on this clone: Other DNA sequences of this sample code for an identical CDR3. The chain is built from TRBV7-2 and TRBJ2-1; 7 bases match TRBD1. Trimming removed 5 bases from V and 1 base from J; junction bases left unmatched: 2. The length of the CDR3 is 14 residues. Germline CDR1 SGHTA, CDR2 FQGNSA. This chain's CDR3 is CASSPGQSYNEQFF. CDR3 coding DNA: TGTGCCAGCAGCCCGGGACAGTCCTACAATGAGCAGTTCTTC. Variable domain in full (rest from reference TRBV7-2 and TRBJ2-1): GAGVSQSPSNKVTEKGKDVELRCDPISGHTALYWYRQSLGQGLEFLIYFQGNSAPDKSGLPSDRFSAERTGGSVSTLTIQRTQQEDSAVYLCASSPGQSYNEQFFGPGTRLTVL.

The chain couples TRBV7-2 to TRBJ2-4; D is unclear. The V gene's germline CDR1 is SGHTA and CDR2 FQGNSA. CDR3 length equals 13 residues. V gave up 4 bases and J gave up 3 bases, with 7 bases separating them. This chain's CDR3 is CASSSSVKNIQYF. CDR3 bases: TGTGCCAGCAGCTCCAGTGTCAAAAACATTCAGTACTTC.

This clone was seen only a few times. V is TRBV19 and J is TRBJ2-5; a possible D gene is TRBD2 (6 bases). Germline-derived CDR1 and CDR2 are LNHDA and SQIVND (reference sequence). The CDR3 has 14 amino acids. With 2 bases removed from V and 4 bases from J, the gap between germline ends came to 11 bases. CDR3 sequence: CASSITGGRETQYF. Written as DNA, the CDR3 is TGTGCCAGTAGTATAACAGGAGGGAGAGAGACCCAGTACTTC.

The J gene is TRBJ2-4, the V gene TRBV6-5; D perhaps matches TRBD2 (5 bases). Trimming took 5 bases from V and 9 from J, leaving 14 bases between them. This CDR3 contains 13 residues. Germline V gene sequence: CDR1 MNHEY, CDR2 SVGAGI. This CDR3 is CASSRLTRGIQYF. CDR3 coding DNA: TGTGCCAGCAGTAGACTGACTCGGGGCATTCAGTACTTC.

This clone turned up a few times. This sequence joins TRBV28 and TRBJ2-5; D is perhaps TRBD1 (6 bases). V lost 6 bases to trimming and J lost 1 base, with 12 bases between them. The CDR3 consists of 14 residues. Germline V gene data show CDR1 as MDHEN and CDR2 as SYDVKM. In DNA form, the CDR3 reads TGTGCCAGCAGACAGGGTCTGCCCCAAGAGACCCAGTACTTC. This sequence encodes CASRQGLPQETQYF.

This chain connects TRBV7-2 to TRBJ2-3; D might be TRBD2 (6 bases). The CDR3 spans 16 residues. The V gene's germline CDR1 is SGHTA and CDR2 FQGNSA. V lost 2 bases and J lost 3, with 15 bases in between. DNA for the CDR3: TGTGCCAGCAGCTTAAGACCGGGACTGCTAACAGATACGCAGTATTTT. This encodes CASSLRPGLLTDTQYF.

The chain employs TRBV5-1 and TRBJ2-1; perhaps TRBD1 as D (6 bases). Germline V gives CDR1 SGHRS, CDR2 YFSETQ. The V end lost 7 bases, the J end lost 6 bases, and 20 bases lay between the germline ends. This CDR3 has 15 residues. The CDR3 region has the DNA TGCGCCAGCTCCCCGATCGACAGGTTGGGCAATGAGCAGTTCTTC. This sequence encodes CASSPIDRLGNEQFF.

This clone was observed a handful of times. J is TRBJ2-1 and V is TRBV25-1, with 12 bases fitting TRBD2. The ends lost 7 bases at V and 7 bases at J; junction bases unmatched: 2. The CDR3 loop spans 13 amino acids. Germline CDR1 reads MGHDK; CDR2 reads SYGVNS. CDR3 bases: TGTGCCAGCACCGGGACTAGCGGGAATGAGCAGTTCTTC. Residues: CASTGTSGNEQFF.

This clone has just a few counts. The rearrangement joins TRBV30 to TRBJ2-3; 13 bases map to TRBD2. Trimming removed 2 bases from V and 2 bases from J; junction bases left unmatched: 7. Germline CDR1 and CDR2: GTSNPN and SVGIG (reference sequence). The CDR3 contains 17 residues. The CDR3 loop is CAWSRGLAGQDTDTQYF. CDR3 bases: TGTGCCTGGAGTAGGGGACTAGCGGGACAAGACACAGATACGCAGTATTTT.